This TCR beta chain was found in a study of shared clonotypes between healthy human individuals. Points from the study as a whole: Donor clonotype sharing was expected to depend on sequencing depth. The generation probabilities recorded for non-shared clonotypes fell below those of clonotypes shared by all four donors.

V lost 0 bases, J lost 0 bases, and 11 bases lay in between. CDR1 and CDR2 from the germline V gene are SQVTM and ANQGSEA. The CDR3 sequence is 15 residues long. Turning to this clone: Its antigen is undetermined.

Recent vaccinations or acute infections were absent in the healthy HIV-negative adult donors. Sorted-subset replicate PCRs used about 190 ng of genomic DNA. This amount corresponded to 30,000 to 35,000 T cell genomes. TCRdb's table, derived via immunoSEQ multiplex PCR, lists solely in-frame clones and lacks some. Here the sample spans over 1.4 million clones, roughly 96% being singletons. The receptor was isolated from a man in his thirties or forties in good health. Sample: naive CD4+ T cells sorted from blood. As for subset: CD45RA+ positively selected. V usage is TRBV29-1 and J usage is TRBJ2-5; no firm D call. The CDR3 region is CSVEDLFGDQETQYF. CDR3 nucleotides: TGCAGCGTTGAAGATCTATTTGGGGACCAAGAGACCCAGTACTTC.